Shown below are 32 T cell receptor beta chains from a single sample sequenced in a study of response to subunit inactivated influenza vaccine. Each CDR3 protein is one row after TCRdb ran MiXCR on the RT-PCR reads. The repertoire holds 590,000 or so distinct CDR3 sequences, with about 14% as singletons. Specimen: PBMCs from blood, collected less than 15 days before vaccination. The receptors originated from a man in his fifties who received an inactivated influenza vaccine.

This clonotype was found a few times. The J gene is TRBJ1-5, the V gene TRBV6-1; tentative D call: TRBD1 (5 bases). The CDR3 runs 15 residues. Trimming pared 6 bases from V and 1 base from J, leaving 13 bases between. Germline CDR1 MNHNS, CDR2 SASEGT. The CDR3 region has the DNA TGTGCCAGCAGCTCGGGGGGGGTGAGCAATCAGCCCCAGCATTTT. This gives the protein CASSSGGVSNQPQHF.

The chain carries TRBV7-2 and TRBJ2-7, with D possibly matching TRBD1 (5 bases). The germline V and J ends were trimmed by 7 bases and 1 base, with 11 bases remaining between them. Per germline, CDR1 SGHTA and CDR2 FQGNSA. The CDR3 is 13 residues long. The CDR3 loop reads CTSNFQGSYEQYF. As DNA, the CDR3 is TGTACCAGCAACTTTCAGGGTTCCTACGAGCAGTACTTC.

A few counts support this clonotype. The gene calls are TRBV12-3 or TRBV12-4 and TRBJ2-3, with D unclear. The CDR3 spans 13 residues. The V end lost 10 bases, the J end lost 0 bases, and 11 bases lay between the germline ends. The CDR3 DNA is TGTGCCACAAGGATGTCTAGCACAGATACGCAGTATTTT. Translated: CATRMSSTDTQYF.

This clonotype was observed many times. This chain connects TRBV12-3 or TRBV12-4 to TRBJ2-5, with D possibly matching TRBD1 (6 bases). The CDR3 totals 14 residues. Trimming shortened V by 2 bases and J by 0 bases, and 7 bases separated the two germline ends. The CDR3 DNA reads TGTGCCAGCAGTTTACACAGGGACCAAGAGACCCAGTACTTC. Translation gives CASSLHRDQETQYF.

The chain joins TRBV20-1 to TRBJ2-7; perhaps D is TRBD1 or TRBD2 (6 bases each). Germline values: CDR1 DFQATT, CDR2 SNEGSKA (reference sequence). Trimming took 0 bases from V and 2 from J, leaving 11 bases between them. The CDR3 sequence is 14 residues long. The CDR3 DNA reads as TGCAGTGCTAGAGATGAGGGGGGCACCTACGAGCAGTACTTC. Translation gives CSARDEGGTYEQYF.

This clonotype was recorded a few times. The rearrangement uses TRBV6-1 and TRBJ1-6, with 8 nucleotides matching TRBD1. Germline V gene sequence: CDR1 MNHNS, CDR2 SASEGT. The CDR3 runs to 14 residues. With V trimmed by 6 bases and J by 8 bases, 6 bases remained unmatched. The CDR3 nucleotides are TGTGCCAGCAGCCGTGGACAGGGATATTCACCCCTCCACTTT. It yields the protein CASSRGQGYSPLHF.

This chain joins TRBV12-3 or TRBV12-4 and TRBJ2-1, with 11 bases identical to TRBD2. With V trimmed by 6 bases and J by 5 bases, 6 bases remained unmatched. This CDR3 comprises 15 residues. The CDR3 nucleotides read TGTGCCAGCAGATTCCGGGGACTAGCGGACAATGAGCAGTTCTTC. It yields the protein CASRFRGLADNEQFF.

Only a few counts were recorded for this clonotype. V usage is TRBV2 and J usage is TRBJ2-1; D may be TRBD1 or TRBD2 (5 bases each). This CDR3 comprises 14 residues. In germline, CDR1 is SNHLY, CDR2 FYNNEI. Trimming took 6 bases from V and 10 from J, leaving 19 bases between them. The CDR3 DNA reads TGTGCCAGCAGCCCCGGGACGGGTCCGGGGGAGCAGTTCTTC. Translation gives CASSPGTGPGEQFF.

This clonotype appeared a few times. The chain carries TRBV6-2 or TRBV6-3 and TRBJ2-7; D may match TRBD1 or TRBD2 (6 bases each). The V end was cut by 8 bases, the J end by 3 bases, with 20 bases between. CDR3 length: 15 amino acids. Germline V CDR1 and CDR2: MNHEY, SVGEGT. CDR3 DNA: TGTGCCAGCCGGGGTAAGACAGGACTACTCTACGAGCAGTACTTC. It yields the protein CASRGKTGLLYEQYF.

This CDR3 reads CSARLSGGGYNEQFF. The CDR3 DNA reads as TGCAGTGCTAGACTAAGCGGGGGGGGATACAATGAGCAGTTCTTC. The gene calls are TRBV20-1 and TRBJ2-1; 10 nucleotides align to TRBD2. V lost 2 bases and J lost 4; bases outside the gene matches: 5. The CDR3 covers 15 residues. The V gene's germline CDR1 is DFQATT and CDR2 SNEGSKA (reference sequence).

This clonotype was seen many times. This chain links TRBV5-1 with TRBJ2-7, with TRBD1 matching 11 bases. This CDR3 is built from 15 residues. Germline V CDR1 and CDR2: SGHRS, YFSETQ. The V gene end was trimmed by 5 bases and the J gene end by 10 bases; junction bases not matched to a gene: 14. CDR3 DNA sequence: TGCGCCAGCAGGAAAATACCGGGACAGGGGGGGTACCAGTACTTC. As protein: CASRKIPGQGGYQYF.

This clonotype was seen only a few times. The V gene is TRBV20-1, the J gene TRBJ1-5; D call uncertain. With 0 bases removed from V and 11 bases from J, the gap between germline ends came to 14 bases. The CDR3 extends over 13 amino acids. Per the germline V gene, CDR1 is DFQATT and CDR2 is SNEGSKA (reference sequence). CDR3 bases: TGCAGTGCTAGAGATACCGGGTCCATGGCCCAGCATTTT. Amino acid sequence: CSARDTGSMAQHF.

The rearrangement joins TRBV20-1 to TRBJ2-2; 7 bases are shared with TRBD1. CDR1 and CDR2 from the germline V gene are DFQATT and SNEGSKA (reference sequence). The CDR3 is 15 residues long. With V trimmed by 5 bases and J by 0 bases, 6 bases remained unmatched. CDR3 coding DNA: TGCAGTGCTCAGCAGACAGGGACGAACACCGGGGAGCTGTTTTTT. It encodes CSAQQTGTNTGELFF.

This clonotype was seen more than once but under ten times. The rearrangement joins TRBV10-3 to TRBJ2-7; D not resolved. The CDR3 runs 12 residues. CDR1 and CDR2 from the germline V gene are ENHRY and SYGVKD. Trimming took 0 bases from V and 1 from J, leaving 1 base between them. The CDR3 here is CAISESSYEQYF. The DNA for the CDR3 is TGTGCCATCAGTGAGTCGTCCTACGAGCAGTACTTC.

This clonotype showed up just a few times. V and J are TRBV20-1 and TRBJ2-1; unclear D gene. Germline V gives CDR1 DFQATT, CDR2 SNEGSKA (reference sequence). This CDR3 is 13 amino acids long. The CDR3 sequence is CSLLPPISNEQFF. CDR3 coding DNA: TGCAGCCTACTACCCCCGATTAGCAATGAGCAGTTCTTC.

This clonotype has more than one count but fewer than ten. The chain combines TRBV7-9 with TRBJ1-1, with unresolved D. V lost 4 bases and J 0 bases, leaving 6 bases between the germline ends. The germline CDR1 and CDR2 sequences are SEHNR and FQNEAQ (reference sequence). This CDR3 is built from 13 residues. In DNA form, the CDR3 reads TGTGCCAGCAGCTCAGATATGAACACTGAAGCTTTCTTT. It encodes CASSSDMNTEAFF.

The CDR3 DNA is TGCAGTGCCACGCGAGGAGGGGGGAGCACCTACGAGCAGTACTTC. Its translation is CSATRGGGSTYEQYF. The chain recombines TRBV20-1 with TRBJ2-7; either TRBD1 or TRBD2 may supply D (6 bases each). The germline V and J ends were trimmed by 6 bases and 2 bases, with 20 bases remaining between them. Germline V CDR1 and CDR2: DFQATT, SNEGSKA (reference sequence). This CDR3 contains 15 residues.

This chain joins TRBV29-1 and TRBJ2-7; 9 bases map to TRBD2. V dropped 4 bases and J dropped 1; count of bases not matched to a gene: 5. The CDR3 totals 14 residues. Germline CDR1 and CDR2: SQVTM and ANQGSEA. The DNA for the CDR3 is TGCAGCGTTGCGGGCGGGAGGGCTTCCTACGAGCAGTACTTC. This sequence encodes CSVAGGRASYEQYF.

This clonotype was observed a few times. The gene calls are TRBV12-3 or TRBV12-4 and TRBJ1-4; 9 nucleotides align to TRBD1. This CDR3 is 15 amino acids long. The V gene end was trimmed by 5 bases and the J gene end by 8 bases; junction bases not matched to a gene: 9. CDR3 sequence (DNA): TGTGCCAGCAGTCCGGGGACAGGGATTGGGGAAAAACTGTTTTTT. Its protein product is CASSPGTGIGEKLFF.

V is TRBV29-1 and J is TRBJ2-3; D may be TRBD1 (7 bases). CDR3 length equals 14 residues. Germline loops: CDR1 SQVTM, CDR2 ANQGSEA. Deletions cut 3 bases from V and 7 bases from J, with 17 bases between. CDR3 in amino acids: CSVDGRGAKNTQYF. CDR3 bases: TGCAGCGTTGACGGCAGGGGGGCGAAAAATACGCAGTATTTT.

Note on this clonotype: It may be a read error: a sequence one base away is much more abundant. This rearrangement joins TRBV29-1 to TRBJ2-7; D could derive from TRBD1 or TRBD2 (7 bases each). This CDR3 is 13 amino acids long. CDR1 is SQVTM, CDR2 ANQGSEA, per germline. CDR3: CSVGPGGDYEKYF. CDR3 nucleotide sequence: TGCAGCGTTGGGCCAGGGGGGGACTACGAGAAGTACTTC.

This clonotype has at least ten counts. The V and J genes are TRBV10-2 and TRBJ1-4, with D uncertain. V lost 6 bases, J lost 6 bases, and 8 bases lay in between. Germline assignment: CDR1 WSHSY and CDR2 SAAADI. This CDR3 is 12 amino acids long. This chain's CDR3 is CASRKKDEKLFF. The CDR3 DNA follows: TGCGCCAGCAGGAAGAAGGATGAAAAACTGTTTTTT.

The J gene is TRBJ1-2, the V gene TRBV4-1; 7 bases agree with TRBD1. The germline V gene has CDR1 MGHRA and CDR2 YSYEKL. Trimming at V came to 1 base and at J to 4 bases, leaving 3 bases not matched to a gene. The CDR3 runs 14 residues. The CDR3 spells CASSQVRGTYGYTF. The DNA for the CDR3 is TGCGCCAGCAGCCAAGTCAGGGGGACCTATGGCTACACCTTC.

This clonotype showed up just a few times. The J gene is TRBJ2-7, the V gene TRBV12-3 or TRBV12-4, with 11 bases that match TRBD2. The CDR3 spans 16 residues. V dropped 6 bases and J dropped 3; count of bases not matched to a gene: 10. The CDR3 coding sequence is TGTGCCAGCAGCCCGACCGGGACTAGCGGAGTCTACGAGCAGTACTTC. Translation gives CASSPTGTSGVYEQYF.

The gene calls are TRBV12-3 or TRBV12-4 and TRBJ2-3, with 8 nucleotides matching TRBD2. Trimming at V came to 8 bases and at J to 2 bases, leaving 12 bases not matched to a gene. This CDR3 spans 16 amino acids. CDR3 region: CASRPRGGATTDTQYF. The CDR3 nucleotides are TGTGCCAGCCGGCCTCGGGGGGGGGCCACCACAGATACGCAGTATTTT.

V is TRBV4-3 and J is TRBJ1-1, with a possible D match to TRBD1 (6 bases). The V end lost 1 base, the J end lost 5 bases, and 11 bases lay between the germline ends. The CDR3 runs to 14 residues. The germline V gene encodes CDR1 LGHNA and CDR2 YSLEER. This CDR3 is CASSQVGGVTEAFF. CDR3 nucleotide sequence: TGCGCCAGCAGCCAAGTAGGGGGTGTGACTGAAGCTTTCTTT.

Ten or more counts support this clonotype. The gene calls are TRBV7-2 and TRBJ2-1; no clear D gene. The CDR3 has 15 amino acids. V was cut by 1 base and J by 4 bases, with 11 bases left in between. Per the germline V gene, CDR1 is SGHTA and CDR2 is FQGNSA. The CDR3: CASSLGVTIYNEQFF. Here the CDR3 DNA reads TGTGCCAGCAGCTTAGGGGTTACTATATACAATGAGCAGTTCTTC.

The rearrangement joins TRBV11-2 to TRBJ2-1; D is perhaps TRBD1 or TRBD2 (5 bases each). The CDR3 is 18 amino acids. V lost 4 bases and J lost 2, with 21 bases in between. CDR1 is SGHAT and CDR2 is FQNNGV in the germline V gene. The CDR3 spells CASSSPRGTGTPYNEQFF. Written as DNA, the CDR3 is TGTGCCAGCAGCTCACCCCGTGGGACGGGAACCCCCTACAATGAGCAGTTCTTC.

About this clonotype: This may be a read error: a much more frequent sequence differs by one nucleotide. The chain combines TRBV14 with TRBJ1-6; 7 nucleotides align to TRBD1. This CDR3 spans 15 amino acids. Germline CDR1 is SGHDN and CDR2 is FVKESK. The CDR3 DNA sequence: TGTGCCATCAGCCAAGACAGGGTTCCTAATTCACCCCTCCACTTT. It specifies CAISQDRVPNSPLHF.

This clonotype was observed a few times. This chain connects TRBV2 to TRBJ2-5; perhaps D is TRBD1 or TRBD2 (5 bases each). The ends were cut back, 8 bases at V and 4 bases at J, with 17 bases in the middle. The CDR3 extends over 14 amino acids. Germline values: CDR1 SNHLY, CDR2 FYNNEI. The CDR3 bases are TGTGCCAGCCTTGCAGGGAGAATCAGAGAGACCCAGTACTTC. It encodes CASLAGRIRETQYF.

This clonotype was detected a few times. The chain is built from TRBV29-1 and TRBJ2-2, with 7 bases aligning to TRBD1. In germline, CDR1 is SQVTM, CDR2 ANQGSEA. Trimming at V came to 5 bases and at J to 0 bases, leaving 3 bases not matched to a gene. CDR3 length equals 14 residues. Written as DNA, the CDR3 is TGCAGCGTTTACGGACAGGCGAACACCGGGGAGCTGTTTTTT. Its protein is CSVYGQANTGELFF.

This clonotype came up a few times. The J gene is TRBJ2-5, the V gene TRBV20-1; 11 bases line up with TRBD2. The J segment lost 5 bases and the V segment lost 4 bases, leaving 6 bases of the junction unmatched. The CDR3 extends over 14 amino acids. Germline V gene data show CDR1 as DFQATT and CDR2 as SNEGSKA (reference sequence). The CDR3: CSATDSGGAETQYF. DNA for the CDR3: TGCAGTGCTACGGATAGCGGGGGGGCGGAGACCCAGTACTTC.